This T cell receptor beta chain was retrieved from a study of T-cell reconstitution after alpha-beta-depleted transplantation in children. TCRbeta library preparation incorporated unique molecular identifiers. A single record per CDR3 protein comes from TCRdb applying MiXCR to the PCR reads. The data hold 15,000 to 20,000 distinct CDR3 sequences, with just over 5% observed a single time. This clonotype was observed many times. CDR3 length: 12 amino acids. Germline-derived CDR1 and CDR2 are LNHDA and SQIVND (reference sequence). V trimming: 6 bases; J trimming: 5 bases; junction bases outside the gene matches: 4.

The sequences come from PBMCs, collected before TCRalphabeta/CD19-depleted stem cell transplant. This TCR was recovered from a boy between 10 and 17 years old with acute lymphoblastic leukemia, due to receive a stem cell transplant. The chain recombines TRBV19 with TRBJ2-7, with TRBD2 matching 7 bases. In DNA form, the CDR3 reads TGTGCCAGTAGGGGGACTACCAACGAGCAGTACTTC. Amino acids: CASRGTTNEQYF. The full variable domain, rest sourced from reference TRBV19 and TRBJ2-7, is DGGITQSPKYLFRKEGQNVTLSCEQNLNHDAMYWYRQDPGQGLRLIYYSQIVNDFQKGDIAEGYSVSREKKESFPLTVTSAQKNPTAFYLCASRGTTNEQYFGPGTRLTVT.